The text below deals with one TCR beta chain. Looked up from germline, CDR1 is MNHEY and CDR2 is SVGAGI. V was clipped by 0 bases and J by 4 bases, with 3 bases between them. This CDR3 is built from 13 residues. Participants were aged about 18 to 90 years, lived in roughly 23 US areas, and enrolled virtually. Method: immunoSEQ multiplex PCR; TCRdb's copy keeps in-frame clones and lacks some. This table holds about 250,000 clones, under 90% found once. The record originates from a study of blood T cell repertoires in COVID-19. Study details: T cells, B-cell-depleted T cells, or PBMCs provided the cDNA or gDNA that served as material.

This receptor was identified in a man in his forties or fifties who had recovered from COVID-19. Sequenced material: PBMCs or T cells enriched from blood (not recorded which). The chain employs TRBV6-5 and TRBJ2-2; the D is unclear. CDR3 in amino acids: CASSYSRTGELFF. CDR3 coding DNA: TGTGCCAGCAGTTACTCGCGCACCGGGGAGCTGTTTTTT.